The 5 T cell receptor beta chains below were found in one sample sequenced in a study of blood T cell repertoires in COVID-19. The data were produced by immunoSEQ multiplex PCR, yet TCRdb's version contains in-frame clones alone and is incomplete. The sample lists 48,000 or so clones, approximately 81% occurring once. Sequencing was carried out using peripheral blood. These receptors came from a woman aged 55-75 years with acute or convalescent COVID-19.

CDR3 DNA sequence: TGTGCCAGTAGACCATCCGGGACAGGGGGCTTGAACACTGAAGCTTTCTTT. The encoded protein is CASRPSGTGGLNTEAFF. The chain uses TRBV19 and TRBJ1-1, with 12 bases that match TRBD1. Germline CDR1 and CDR2: LNHDA and SQIVND (reference sequence). With 6 bases clipped from V and 0 bases from J, the junction kept 8 bases outside the gene matches. The CDR3 contains 17 residues.

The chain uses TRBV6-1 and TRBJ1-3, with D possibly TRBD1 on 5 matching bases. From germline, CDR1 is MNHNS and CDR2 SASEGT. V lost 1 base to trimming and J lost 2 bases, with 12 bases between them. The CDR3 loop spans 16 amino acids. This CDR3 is CASSEGGAVTGNTIYF. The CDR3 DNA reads TGTGCCAGCAGTGAAGGGGGCGCAGTAACTGGAAACACCATATATTTT.

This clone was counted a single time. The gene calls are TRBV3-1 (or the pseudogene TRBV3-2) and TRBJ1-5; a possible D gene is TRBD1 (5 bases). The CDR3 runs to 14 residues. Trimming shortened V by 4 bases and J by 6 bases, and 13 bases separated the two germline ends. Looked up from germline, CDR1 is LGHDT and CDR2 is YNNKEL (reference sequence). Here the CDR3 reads CASSPSLGGQPQHF. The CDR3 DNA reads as TGTGCCAGCAGCCCATCTCTCGGGGGTCAGCCCCAGCATTTT.

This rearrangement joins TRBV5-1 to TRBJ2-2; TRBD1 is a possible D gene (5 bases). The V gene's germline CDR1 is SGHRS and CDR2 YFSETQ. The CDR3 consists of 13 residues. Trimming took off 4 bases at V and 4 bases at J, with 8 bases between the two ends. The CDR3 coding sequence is TGCGCCAGCAGCCAGACAGTCACCGGGGAGCTGTTTTTT. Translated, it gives CASSQTVTGELFF.

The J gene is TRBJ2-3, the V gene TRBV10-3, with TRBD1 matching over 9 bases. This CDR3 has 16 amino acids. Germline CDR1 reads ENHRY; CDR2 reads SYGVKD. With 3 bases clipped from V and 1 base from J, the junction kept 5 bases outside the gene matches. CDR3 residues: CAISDSQGARTDTQYF. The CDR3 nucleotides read TGTGCCATCAGTGATTCACAGGGGGCCCGCACAGATACGCAGTATTTT.